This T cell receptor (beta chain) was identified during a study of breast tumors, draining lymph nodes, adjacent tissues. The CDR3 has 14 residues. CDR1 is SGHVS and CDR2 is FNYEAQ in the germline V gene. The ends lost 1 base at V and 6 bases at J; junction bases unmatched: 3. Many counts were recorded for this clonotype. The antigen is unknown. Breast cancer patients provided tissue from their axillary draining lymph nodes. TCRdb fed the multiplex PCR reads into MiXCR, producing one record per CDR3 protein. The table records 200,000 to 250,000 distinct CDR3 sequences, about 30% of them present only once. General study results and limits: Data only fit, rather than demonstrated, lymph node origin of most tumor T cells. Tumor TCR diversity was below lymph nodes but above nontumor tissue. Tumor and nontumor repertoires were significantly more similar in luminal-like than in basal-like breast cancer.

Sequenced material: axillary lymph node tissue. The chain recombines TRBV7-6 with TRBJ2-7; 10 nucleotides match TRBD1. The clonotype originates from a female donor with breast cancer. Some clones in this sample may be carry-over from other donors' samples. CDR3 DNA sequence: TGTGCCAGCAGCTTAGAGGGACAGGGGAGCGAGCAGTACTTC. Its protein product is CASSLEGQGSEQYF.